The clone carrying this TCR beta chain was counted once. Its antigen is still unknown. This record comes from a study of siplizumab effects on memory and regulatory T cells. Naive, memory, effector memory and TEMRA subsets, all unstimulated, were sequenced in a few donor pairs. The study's findings and limits: Alloreactive sequences from unstimulated CD4+ memory cells fell significantly with siplizumab. Assignment of a naive or memory phenotype failed for roughly 75-95% of the proliferating CD4+ or CD8+ clones.

The germline V gene encodes CDR1 MGHRA and CDR2 YSYEKL. The CDR3 has 15 amino acids. The junction had 4 bases not matched to a gene; V was cut back by 1 base and J by 5 bases. Sequenced by immunoSEQ multiplex PCR; TCRdb stores in-frame clones only, minus some. The top ten hold about 0.1% of the sample, which has about 64,000 clones, just over 95% seen once. Sequencing was performed on naive CD8+ T cells sorted from blood. The TCR originated in a human donor in good health. The V call is TRBV4-1, the J call TRBJ2-3; TRBD1 matches at 9 bases. The CDR3 sequence is CASSQVTGGIDTQYF. For the CDR3, the DNA is TGCGCCAGCAGCCAAGTAACAGGGGGCATAGATACGCAGTATTTT.